The 12 T cell receptor beta chains below all came from one sample that was sequenced in a study of cytotoxic CD8 clonotypes in ibrutinib-treated CLL. The data were produced by immunoSEQ multiplex PCR, yet TCRdb's version contains in-frame clones alone and is incomplete. The data contain nearly 50,000 clones, about 50% of them singletons. The source material was PBMCs, sampled after 24 months of ibrutinib treatment. The receptors come from a human donor with chronic lymphocytic leukemia.

This clone was recorded once. The rearrangement uses TRBV7-8 and TRBJ2-7; TRBD1 matches at 8 bases. The germline gives CDR1 SGHVS, CDR2 FQNEAQ. Unmatched junction bases numbered 6, after V lost 2 bases and J lost 6 bases. The CDR3 consists of 14 residues. In nucleotides, the CDR3 is TGTGCCAGCAGCTTAACAGGGGGGACCCGCGAGCAGTACTTC. Translating it yields CASSLTGGTREQYF. The whole variable domain, remainder taken from reference TRBV7-8 and TRBJ2-7, is GAGVSQSPRYKVAKRGQDVALRCDPISGHVSLFWYQQALGQGPEFLTYFQNEAQLDKSGLPSDRFFAERPEGSVSTLKIQRTQQEDSAVYLCASSLTGGTREQYFGPGTRLTVT.

This clone was found a few times. This chain connects TRBV2 to TRBJ1-4; D is unresolved. Between the trimmed V and J ends, which lost 7 bases and 8 bases, there was a span of 14 bases. This CDR3 is built from 13 residues. Germline CDR1 and CDR2: SNHLY and FYNNEI. This CDR3 reads CASNREAWEKLFF. The CDR3 DNA follows: TGTGCCAGCAATCGGGAGGCCTGGGAAAAACTGTTTTTT.

The chain is built from TRBV15 and TRBJ1-5, with D unresolved. This CDR3 has 15 residues. With 5 bases removed from V and 4 bases from J, the gap between germline ends came to 15 bases. Germline V gene data show CDR1 as LNHNV and CDR2 as YYDKDF (reference sequence). The CDR3 region is CATSEDGFGNQPQHF. The CDR3 DNA sequence: TGTGCCACCAGCGAGGACGGGTTTGGGAATCAGCCCCAGCATTTT.

This clone occurred a few times. The rearrangement links TRBV5-1 to TRBJ2-2, with 7 positions matching TRBD1. The germline V gene encodes CDR1 SGHRS and CDR2 YFSETQ. J was trimmed by 4 bases and V by 7 bases; bases with no gene match: 7. CDR3 length: 14 residues. This CDR3 is CASVQGSSTGELFF. Here the CDR3 DNA reads TGCGCCAGCGTACAGGGGTCGAGCACCGGGGAGCTGTTTTTT. The full variable domain, its missing parts supplied by reference TRBV5-1 and TRBJ2-2, is KAGVTQTPRYLIKTRGQQVTLSCSPISGHRSVSWYQQTPGQGLQFLFEYFSETQRNKGNFPGRFSGRQFSNSRSEMNVSTLELGDSALYLCASVQGSSTGELFFGEGSRLTVL.

J is TRBJ2-2 and V is TRBV15; the D is unclear. V was trimmed by 0 bases and J by 0 bases, leaving 5 bases between them. This CDR3 comprises 15 residues. Germline CDR1 is LNHNV and CDR2 is YYDKDF (reference sequence). CDR3 sequence reads: CATSRDDPNTGELFF. The CDR3 DNA reads as TGTGCCACCAGCAGAGACGACCCGAACACCGGGGAGCTGTTTTTT.

The rearrangement uses TRBV5-1 and TRBJ2-7, with 11 bases matching TRBD2. V lost 0 bases to trimming and J lost 0 bases; unmatched junction nucleotides: 5. This CDR3 has 17 amino acids. Germline values: CDR1 SGHRS, CDR2 YFSETQ. As DNA, the CDR3 is TGCGCCAGCAGCTTGGGAGGTAGCGGGGGGGTCTCCTACGAGCAGTACTTC. Translated: CASSLGGSGGVSYEQYF.

In its sample, this clone is medium-sized (0.01 to 0.1%). This chain connects TRBV9 to TRBJ1-4; D unclear. The CDR3 runs 14 residues. The V and J ends lost 0 bases and 3 bases respectively, with 6 bases between them. Germline assignment: CDR1 SGDLS and CDR2 YYNGEE. CDR3 amino acids: CASSVGGSNEKLFF. The CDR3 DNA sequence: TGTGCCAGCAGCGTAGGTGGTTCTAATGAAAAACTGTTTTTT.

This chain uses TRBV5-1 with TRBJ2-7; D possibly corresponds to TRBD1 (5 bases). The CDR3 sequence is 15 residues long. Trimming pared 2 bases from V and 2 bases from J, leaving 14 bases between. In germline, CDR1 is SGHRS, CDR2 YFSETQ. The CDR3 is CASSFGAPGPYEQYF. In DNA form, the CDR3 reads TGCGCCAGCAGCTTCGGTGCCCCAGGGCCCTACGAGCAGTACTTC.

The table lists this clone with many counts. The chain couples TRBV5-4 to TRBJ2-5; D gene unclear. This CDR3 comprises 15 residues. Trimming stripped 3 bases from V and 1 base from J, with 13 bases between. Looked up from germline, CDR1 is SGHNT and CDR2 is YYREEE (reference sequence). Here the CDR3 reads CASSSEYMGQETQYF. The CDR3 DNA follows: TGTGCCAGCAGCTCGGAGTACATGGGCCAAGAGACCCAGTACTTC.

The rearrangement joins TRBV25-1 to TRBJ1-4; D is unclear. Trimming cost V 2 bases and J 7 bases, with 2 bases left between them. The CDR3 loop spans 11 amino acids. Germline values: CDR1 MGHDK, CDR2 SYGVNS. This chain's CDR3 is CASSEGEKLFF. CDR3 DNA: TGTGCCAGCAGTGAAGGTGAAAAACTGTTTTTT.

This sequence joins TRBV6-5 and TRBJ1-4; unclear D gene. In germline, CDR1 is MNHEY, CDR2 SVGAGI. With 2 bases removed from V and 4 bases from J, the gap between germline ends came to 11 bases. The CDR3 loop spans 15 amino acids. The CDR3 is CASSYRRSVNEKLFF. Here the CDR3 DNA reads TGTGCCAGCAGTTACCGACGGAGCGTTAATGAAAAACTGTTTTTT.

This rearrangement joins TRBV5-6 to TRBJ1-3, with D uncertain. Between the trimmed V and J ends, which lost 4 bases and 0 bases, there was a span of 11 bases. CDR3 size: 15 residues. Per the germline V gene, CDR1 is SGHDT and CDR2 is YYEEEE. CDR3: CASSLRGGSGNTIYF. CDR3 sequence (DNA): TGTGCCAGCAGCCTGAGAGGAGGCTCTGGAAACACCATATATTTT.